Following are 26 T cell receptor beta chains from one sample sequenced in a study of chemoradiotherapy in HPV16-positive cancers. Method: immunoSEQ multiplex PCR; TCRdb's copy keeps in-frame clones and lacks some. There are about 33,000 clones in the sample; about 86% occur only once, and 2.1% lies in the top ten. The source was blood, collected from a patient who underwent chemoradiotherapy. The receptors were gathered from a human donor with HPV-associated anogenital cancer.

The chain links TRBV5-4 to TRBJ2-1; 12 bases match TRBD1. J lost 8 bases, V lost 5 bases, and 2 bases had no gene match. This CDR3 has 13 residues. In germline, CDR1 is SGHNT, CDR2 YYREEE (reference sequence). CDR3 coding DNA: TGTGCCAGCAGGGGACAGGGGGCGGATGAGCAGTTCTTC. Its translation is CASRGQGADEQFF.

The chain has TRBV6-5 and TRBJ2-5; 7 nucleotides line up with TRBD1. The better agreement between TRBJ2-7 and the DNA end casts doubt on the J call. This CDR3 has 13 residues. The germline V gene has CDR1 MNHEY and CDR2 SVGAGI. This CDR3 reads CASSYRGLGEQYF. As DNA, the CDR3 is TGTGCCAGCAGTTACAGGGGGCTGGGCGAGCAGTACTTC.

The chain combines TRBV6-6 with TRBJ2-1; D uncertain. This CDR3 has 11 amino acids. In germline, CDR1 is MNHNY, CDR2 SVGAGI (reference sequence). The ends were cut back, 4 bases at V and 3 bases at J, with 1 base in the middle. The CDR3 region is CASSFYNEQFF. The DNA for the CDR3 is TGTGCCAGCAGTTTCTACAATGAGCAGTTCTTC.

This clone appeared a single time. The gene calls are TRBV11-2 and TRBJ2-3, with TRBD2 matching 7 bases. The V segment lost 5 bases and the J segment 2 bases; nucleotides outside the gene matches: 7. CDR3 length equals 15 residues. Germline V lookup: CDR1 SGHAT, CDR2 FQNNGV. The CDR3 sequence is CASSRSGVHTDTQYF. The CDR3, as DNA: TGTGCCAGCAGCCGGAGCGGGGTCCACACAGATACGCAGTATTTT.

This clone was recorded only once. The chain joins TRBV11-1 to TRBJ2-7, with D hard to call. Germline CDR1 reads SGHAT; CDR2 reads FQDESV (reference sequence). V shed 11 bases and J shed 2 bases, with 22 bases lying between them. The CDR3 is 15 amino acids. The CDR3 DNA reads as TGTGCCTTACATTCCCGAAGCCGCCCCACCTACGAGCAGTACTTC. Protein: CALHSRSRPTYEQYF.

In its sample, this clone was seen once. This sequence joins TRBV7-9 and TRBJ2-1, with D perhaps TRBD1 or TRBD2 (6 bases each). The CDR3 extends over 13 amino acids. Germline CDR1 and CDR2: SEHNR and FQNEAQ (reference sequence). V lost 1 base and J lost 7, with 8 bases in between. CDR3 DNA sequence: TGTGCCAGCAGCTTAGAGGGGGGTAATGAGCAGTTCTTC. The encoded protein is CASSLEGGNEQFF.

This clone was found once. The chain uses TRBV2 and TRBJ2-1; TRBD2 might be the D (6 bases). CDR1 and CDR2 from the germline V gene are SNHLY and FYNNEI. Trimming removed 7 bases from V and 6 bases from J, with 19 bases in between. This CDR3 region has 15 residues. CDR3 protein: CASIWEDGPANEQFF. DNA of the CDR3: TGTGCCAGCATCTGGGAGGACGGTCCAGCCAATGAGCAGTTCTTC.

The chain uses TRBV11-1 and TRBJ2-7, with D perhaps TRBD2 (6 bases). The CDR3 runs 15 residues. CDR1 SGHAT and CDR2 FQDESV come from the germline V gene (reference sequence). Trimming removed 0 bases from V and 3 bases from J, with 12 bases in between. The CDR3 region is CASSLAEGRGYEQYF. For the CDR3, the DNA is TGTGCCAGCAGCTTAGCGGAGGGCCGGGGCTACGAGCAGTACTTC.

This chain uses TRBV15 with TRBJ1-5; the D gene is possibly TRBD1 (5 bases). Trimming removed 5 bases at V and 7 bases at J, with 15 bases between. Germline CDR1 is LNHNV and CDR2 is YYDKDF (reference sequence). The CDR3 has 14 residues. CDR3 sequence: CATSRDSAEQPQHF. CDR3 nucleotide sequence: TGTGCCACCAGCCGGGACTCGGCTGAGCAGCCCCAGCATTTT.

Written as DNA, the CDR3 is TGTGCCAGCAGTTTACTCCCCAGATCTGGAAACACCATATATTTT. Amino acids: CASSLLPRSGNTIYF. The rearrangement joins TRBV27 to TRBJ1-3; D is undetermined. In germline, CDR1 is MNHEY, CDR2 SMNVEV (reference sequence). The CDR3 spans 15 residues. Trimming took 2 bases from V and 1 from J, leaving 9 bases between them.

The V and J genes are TRBV11-3 and TRBJ2-3, with 7 bases identical to TRBD1. This CDR3 contains 16 residues. Germline loops: CDR1 SGHNT, CDR2 YENEEA. Unmatched junction bases numbered 8, after V lost 3 bases and J lost 2 bases. The DNA for the CDR3 is TGTGCCAGCAGCTTTGGACAGGCCACCGACACAGATACGCAGTATTTT. The encoded protein is CASSFGQATDTDTQYF.

This chain connects TRBV27 to TRBJ1-6, with TRBD1 identical over 12 bases. The germline V gene encodes CDR1 MNHEY and CDR2 SMNVEV (reference sequence). The CDR3 has 19 residues. Germline trimming cut 0 bases from V and 5 bases from J; bases unmatched to any gene: 8. CDR3 sequence (DNA): TGTGCCAGCAGTTTATCGGGGGGACAGGGGGCATTGAATAATTCACCCCTCCACTTT. The encoded protein is CASSLSGGQGALNNSPLHF.

This clone has only one observation. This chain connects TRBV18 to TRBJ2-2, with no clear D. CDR1 KGHSH and CDR2 LQKENI come from the germline V gene. This CDR3 spans 15 amino acids. The V gene lost 6 bases and the J gene lost 1 base, with 12 bases spanning the gap. The CDR3 nucleotides are TGTGCCAGCTCCTTTTTGGACGGGAACACCGGGGAGCTGTTTTTT. This encodes CASSFLDGNTGELFF.

The chain employs TRBV2 and TRBJ2-2; 7 bases map to TRBD1. There are 14 residues in the CDR3. Germline loops: CDR1 SNHLY, CDR2 FYNNEI. V lost 7 bases, J lost 8 bases, and 10 bases stayed unmatched. Here the CDR3 reads CASTGQKTLGELFF. DNA for the CDR3: TGTGCCAGCACGGGACAGAAAACCTTAGGGGAGCTGTTTTTT.

The V and J genes are TRBV19 and TRBJ1-4; TRBD1 aligns across 7 bases. This CDR3 contains 15 residues. From germline, CDR1 is LNHDA and CDR2 SQIVND (reference sequence). V lost 5 bases and J lost 4; bases outside the gene matches: 7. CDR3 nucleotides: TGTGCCAGTAGTGGGAGGGACAGTCTTAATGAAAAACTGTTTTTT. Its translation: CASSGRDSLNEKLFF.

The DNA of the CDR3 is TGTGCCAGCAGTGAGTTGAACAGGGAGTATTCTAATGGCTACACCTTC. Amino acid sequence: CASSELNREYSNGYTF. This chain links TRBV25-1 with TRBJ1-2, with D possibly TRBD1 on 6 matching bases. The CDR3 is made up of 16 amino acids. The germline V and J ends were trimmed by 3 bases and 6 bases, with 20 bases remaining between them. CDR1 and CDR2 from the germline V gene are MGHDK and SYGVNS.

The chain joins TRBV28 to TRBJ1-5, with 11 bases fitting TRBD1. Trimming took 4 bases from V and 6 from J; bases not matched to a gene: 2. Germline V gene lookup returns CDR1 MDHEN and CDR2 SYDVKM. The CDR3 is 14 amino acids. This CDR3 reads CASSSGQGGQPQHF. DNA of the CDR3: TGTGCCAGCAGTTCGGGACAGGGGGGTCAGCCCCAGCATTTT. Full variable domain (remainder filled in from reference TRBV28 and TRBJ1-5): DVKVTQSSRYLVKRTGEKVFLECVQDMDHENMFWYRQDPGLGLRLIYFSYDVKMKEKGDIPEGYSVSREKKERFSLILESASTNQTSMYLCASSSGQGGQPQHFGDGTRLSIL.

This chain links TRBV19 with TRBJ2-2; the D is unclear. Germline assignment: CDR1 LNHDA and CDR2 SQIVND (reference sequence). Trimming left V 5 bases short and J 11 bases short, with 15 bases between. The CDR3 runs to 13 residues. CDR3 sequence (DNA): TGTGCCAGTAGTGTAGGGCAAATTGGTGAGCTGTTTTTT. Translated, it gives CASSVGQIGELFF.

The chain joins TRBV10-2 to TRBJ2-5; 7 bases align to TRBD2. The CDR3 runs to 14 residues. The germline V gene has CDR1 WSHSY and CDR2 SAAADI. Germline trimming cut 6 bases from V and 1 base from J; bases unmatched to any gene: 5. The DNA of the CDR3 is TGCGCCAGCAGAGGCCCTAGCGGCCAAGAGACCCAGTACTTC. Translating gives CASRGPSGQETQYF.

The J gene is TRBJ1-1, the V gene TRBV7-2, with 7 bases lining up with TRBD1. The germline V gene has CDR1 SGHTA and CDR2 FQGNSA. The CDR3 spans 13 residues. V was pared by 3 bases and J by 11 bases, with 9 bases of the junction left unmatched. The chain's CDR3 is CASSLETGRLAFF. The CDR3 DNA reads TGTGCCAGCAGCTTGGAGACAGGGAGGCTGGCTTTCTTT. The variable domain in full, with the rest retrieved from reference TRBV7-2 and TRBJ1-1, is GAGVSQSPSNKVTEKGKDVELRCDPISGHTALYWYRQSLGQGLEFLIYFQGNSAPDKSGLPSDRFSAERTGGSVSTLTIQRTQQEDSAVYLCASSLETGRLAFFGQGTRLTVV.

The chain has TRBV5-6 and TRBJ1-1; 7 nucleotides agree with TRBD1. This CDR3 spans 15 amino acids. In germline, CDR1 is SGHDT, CDR2 YYEEEE. Trimming cost V 4 bases and J 4 bases; bases outside gene matches: 10. The CDR3 nucleotides read TGTGCCAGCAGCCGCAAACGTAAGGGGGCCACTGAAGCTTTCTTT. This sequence encodes CASSRKRKGATEAFF.

The chain links TRBV6-1 to TRBJ1-2; 7 bases agree with TRBD1. From germline, CDR1 is MNHNS and CDR2 SASEGT. This CDR3 has 15 residues. J lost 0 bases, V lost 4 bases, and 5 bases had no gene match. The CDR3 protein is CASSVWDSTNYGYTF. Written as DNA, the CDR3 is TGTGCCAGCAGTGTTTGGGACAGTACTAACTATGGCTACACCTTC.

The chain has TRBV7-2 and TRBJ1-1, with D possibly matching TRBD1 (6 bases). The V end was cut by 6 bases, the J end by 8 bases, with 19 bases between. The CDR3 is 14 residues long. Germline CDR1 and CDR2: SGHTA and FQGNSA. The CDR3 DNA follows: TGTGCCAGCAGGGTCCGGGACACCTATGGAGAAGCTTTCTTT. Residues: CASRVRDTYGEAFF.

This rearrangement joins TRBV5-1 to TRBJ2-1; 10 bases are shared with TRBD2. The V segment lost 5 bases and the J segment 6 bases; nucleotides outside the gene matches: 14. This CDR3 spans 17 amino acids. Germline loops: CDR1 SGHRS, CDR2 YFSETQ. CDR3 sequence (DNA): TGCGCCAGCAGGCAGTCCTCCGGGACTAGCGTAGGCAATGAGCAGTTCTTC. This gives the protein CASRQSSGTSVGNEQFF.

The rearrangement links TRBV19 to TRBJ2-2; 7 nucleotides align to TRBD2. V gave up 7 bases and J gave up 4 bases; unmatched junction bases: 12. The CDR3 has 16 residues. Germline CDR1 reads LNHDA; CDR2 reads SQIVND (reference sequence). The CDR3 region has the DNA TGTGCCAGTACCCCTCGACTAGCCGGGACCACCGGGGAGCTGTTTTTT. Translated, it gives CASTPRLAGTTGELFF.

J is TRBJ2-7 and V is TRBV2; D possibly matches TRBD1 or TRBD2 (5 bases each). The CDR3 is 13 amino acids. V was cut by 6 bases and J by 7 bases, with 16 bases left in between. CDR1 SNHLY and CDR2 FYNNEI come from the germline V gene. CDR3: CASREGPLGEQYF. The CDR3 DNA reads TGTGCCAGCAGAGAGGGACCGCTGGGAGAGCAGTACTTC.